This T cell receptor (beta chain) was sequenced during a study of T cell changes during pregnancy in multiple sclerosis. Profiled with immunoSEQ multiplex PCR; TCRdb holds only in-frame clones, not every one. This sample has around 80,000 clones, with around 92% found just once. The CDR3 runs 17 residues. V gave up 3 bases and J gave up 5 bases; unmatched junction bases: 15. This receptor was obtained from a female donor with multiple sclerosis, enrolled in a pregnancy study. The sequencing here drew on peripheral blood, taken before pregnancy. This sequence joins TRBV23-1 and TRBJ1-1, with 7 bases that match TRBD1. TRBV23-1 is identified as an open reading frame with a role that is uncertain. The CDR3 here is CASSQCKGGARGTEAFF. The CDR3, as DNA: TGCGCCAGCAGTCAGTGCAAGGGGGGAGCCAGGGGGACTGAAGCTTTCTTT.